The rows below give T cell receptor beta chains drawn from one sample of a study of shared clonotypes between healthy human individuals. The method was immunoSEQ multiplex PCR; TCRdb's version includes in-frame clones alone and lacks a portion of them. The sample holds about 1.5 million clones; roughly 96% are singletons and the top ten take about 1.2%. Sequences were obtained from naive CD4+ T cells sorted from blood. These receptors were obtained from a man younger than 40 in good health. Each CDR3 is given with its conserved first and last residue. Fields, in order: J gene, D gene, clone size, V gene, CDR3 DNA, CDR3 protein. D genes are given only for firm matches. A clone size is listed for some rows: how often the clone was seen (once, few, many), or a class if it is expanded.

j_call: TRBJ2-7
d_call: TRBD1
clone_size: NA
v_call: TRBV5-1
cdr3_nt: TGCGCCAGCAGCCGGGACAGTACCTACGAGCAGTACTTC
cdr3_aa: CASSRDSTYEQYF

j_call: TRBJ1-3
d_call: NA
clone_size: NA
v_call: TRBV6-1
cdr3_nt: TGTGCCAGCAGTGAACTACACCGTTTCTCTGGAAACACCATATATTTT
cdr3_aa: CASSELHRFSGNTIYF

j_call: TRBJ2-1
d_call: TRBD2
clone_size: NA
v_call: TRBV19
cdr3_nt: TGTGCCAGTAGTCCGGGACTATTCTCGAGCTCCTACAATGAGCAGTTCTTC
cdr3_aa: CASSPGLFSSSYNEQFF

j_call: TRBJ2-5
d_call: NA
clone_size: NA
v_call: TRBV27
cdr3_nt: TGTGCCAGCAGTTTAAACCAGTTGTACCAAGAGACCCAGTACTTC
cdr3_aa: CASSLNQLYQETQYF

j_call: TRBJ2-1
d_call: TRBD2
clone_size: NA
v_call: TRBV6-5
cdr3_nt: TGTGCCAGCAGTGCTAGCGGGAGATACAATGAGCAGTTCTTC
cdr3_aa: CASSASGRYNEQFF

j_call: TRBJ2-3
d_call: TRBD2
clone_size: NA
v_call: TRBV29-1
cdr3_nt: TGCAGCGTTGGGATCCCGGGACTAGCGGGAGATACGCAGTATTTT
cdr3_aa: CSVGIPGLAGDTQYF

j_call: TRBJ2-5
d_call: TRBD1
clone_size: NA
v_call: TRBV14
cdr3_nt: TGTGCCAGCGATCAGGGGGCAGGAGAGACCCAGTACTTC
cdr3_aa: CASDQGAGETQYF

j_call: TRBJ1-6
d_call: NA
clone_size: NA
v_call: TRBV5-6
cdr3_nt: TGTGCCAGCAGCCCTTACGCCTATAATTCACCCCTCCACTTT
cdr3_aa: CASSPYAYNSPLHF

j_call: TRBJ1-3
d_call: NA
clone_size: NA
v_call: TRBV2
cdr3_nt: TGTGCCAGCAGTGCACAGGGAGGAAACACCATATATTTT
cdr3_aa: CASSAQGGNTIYF

j_call: TRBJ2-3
d_call: TRBD2
clone_size: NA
v_call: TRBV10-1
cdr3_nt: TGCGCCAGCAGTGGGGGACTAGCGGTCACAGATACGCAGTATTTT
cdr3_aa: CASSGGLAVTDTQYF

j_call: TRBJ2-5
d_call: NA
clone_size: NA
v_call: TRBV18
cdr3_nt: TGTGCCAGCTCACCATCAAGCTTATCGGAGACCCAGTACTTC
cdr3_aa: CASSPSSLSETQYF

j_call: TRBJ2-7
d_call: NA
clone_size: NA
v_call: TRBV10-1
cdr3_nt: TGCGCCAGCAGTGAGACAGGGCGGGAGCAGTACTTC
cdr3_aa: CASSETGREQYF

j_call: TRBJ2-7
d_call: TRBD2
clone_size: NA
v_call: TRBV5-1
cdr3_nt: TGCGCCAGCAGCAAAACTAGCGGGAGCTCCTACGAGCAGTACTTC
cdr3_aa: CASSKTSGSSYEQYF

j_call: TRBJ2-2
d_call: TRBD2
clone_size: NA
v_call: TRBV10-2
cdr3_nt: TGCGCCAGCCGTACTAGCGGGAGCAACACCGGGGAGCTGTTTTTT
cdr3_aa: CASRTSGSNTGELFF

j_call: TRBJ2-1
d_call: NA
clone_size: NA
v_call: TRBV5-4
cdr3_nt: TGTGCCAGCAGCAGAGCGGGCCCGAGCTCCTACAATGAGCAGTTCTTC
cdr3_aa: CASSRAGPSSYNEQFF

j_call: TRBJ2-2
d_call: TRBD2
clone_size: NA
v_call: TRBV5-1
cdr3_nt: TGCGCCAGCAGCTTGGCCGAGTTAGCGGGAGTTTCTAACGGGGAGCTGTTTTTT
cdr3_aa: CASSLAELAGVSNGELFF

j_call: TRBJ2-5
d_call: NA
clone_size: once
v_call: TRBV7-8
cdr3_nt: TGTGCCAGCAGCTTAAAAAACGCCTTGAAGACCCAGTACTTC
cdr3_aa: CASSLKNALKTQYF

j_call: TRBJ2-7
d_call: NA
clone_size: NA
v_call: TRBV11-2
cdr3_nt: TGTGCCAGCAGAGATACAGGGAACTACGAGCAGTACTTC
cdr3_aa: CASRDTGNYEQYF

j_call: TRBJ2-5
d_call: TRBD2
clone_size: NA
v_call: TRBV5-5
cdr3_nt: TGTGCCAGCAGCGCGGGACTAGCGGGAAGAGAGACCCAGTACTTC
cdr3_aa: CASSAGLAGRETQYF

j_call: TRBJ2-3
d_call: NA
clone_size: NA
v_call: TRBV5-1
cdr3_nt: TGCGCCAGCAGCTTGACAGAATCAGATACGCAGTATTTT
cdr3_aa: CASSLTESDTQYF

j_call: TRBJ2-1
d_call: NA
clone_size: NA
v_call: TRBV6-1
cdr3_nt: TGTGCCAGCAGTGAGCGGGGGCCCAGCTCCTACAATGAGCAGTTCTTC
cdr3_aa: CASSERGPSSYNEQFF

j_call: TRBJ1-5
d_call: NA
clone_size: NA
v_call: TRBV2
cdr3_nt: TGTGCCAGCAGGTCGGGACTTAGCAATCAGCCCCAGCATTTT
cdr3_aa: CASRSGLSNQPQHF

j_call: TRBJ1-3
d_call: NA
clone_size: once
v_call: TRBV18
cdr3_nt: TGTGCCAGCTCACCCGTAGAGAGCCAGGGGAGAAACACCATATATTTT
cdr3_aa: CASSPVESQGRNTIYF

j_call: TRBJ1-2
d_call: NA
clone_size: NA
v_call: TRBV9
cdr3_nt: TGTGCCAGCAGCGTAGTCGGACGGGGCGCTTCGGGCTACACCTTC
cdr3_aa: CASSVVGRGASGYTF

j_call: TRBJ2-3
d_call: NA
clone_size: NA
v_call: TRBV19
cdr3_nt: TGTGCCAGTAGTATAGGACCTGACACAGATACGCAGTATTTT
cdr3_aa: CASSIGPDTDTQYF

j_call: TRBJ2-2
d_call: NA
clone_size: NA
v_call: TRBV4-1
cdr3_nt: TGCGCCAGCAGCCCAACGGCCAACCGTTACACCGGGGAGCTGTTTTTT
cdr3_aa: CASSPTANRYTGELFF

j_call: TRBJ1-3
d_call: NA
clone_size: once
v_call: TRBV7-9
cdr3_nt: TGTGCCAGCAGCTCGCTACAAGCACCTGGAAACACCATATATTTT
cdr3_aa: CASSSLQAPGNTIYF

j_call: TRBJ2-7
d_call: TRBD2
clone_size: NA
v_call: TRBV5-6
cdr3_nt: TGTGCCAGCAGCTTTCGAACTAGCGGGAGGGAGTACGAGCAGTACTTC
cdr3_aa: CASSFRTSGREYEQYF

j_call: TRBJ2-7
d_call: TRBD1
clone_size: NA
v_call: TRBV27
cdr3_nt: TGTGCCAGCAGTTTAAGAGGGGGCCCCTCCTACGAGCAGTACTTC
cdr3_aa: CASSLRGGPSYEQYF

j_call: TRBJ2-1
d_call: NA
clone_size: NA
v_call: TRBV27
cdr3_nt: TGTGCCAGCAGTTCCACTCGCGGCGGCACAATATCGCAGTTCTTC
cdr3_aa: CASSSTRGGTISQFF

j_call: TRBJ2-1
d_call: NA
clone_size: NA
v_call: TRBV11-2
cdr3_nt: TGTGCCAGCAGCTTATTCGGCAATGAGCAGTTCTTC
cdr3_aa: CASSLFGNEQFF

j_call: TRBJ2-7
d_call: NA
clone_size: NA
v_call: TRBV4-1
cdr3_nt: TGCGCCAGCAGCCTTGGGACGGCCTACGAGCAGTACTTC
cdr3_aa: CASSLGTAYEQYF

j_call: TRBJ2-4
d_call: TRBD2
clone_size: NA
v_call: TRBV7-8
cdr3_nt: TGTGCCAGCAGCGACGAGACTAGCGGGAGGCCCGGAGACATTCAGTACTTC
cdr3_aa: CASSDETSGRPGDIQYF

j_call: TRBJ2-2
d_call: TRBD1
clone_size: once
v_call: TRBV14
cdr3_nt: TGTGCCAGCAGCAAATACAGGGGGACCGGGGAGCTGTTTTTT
cdr3_aa: CASSKYRGTGELFF

j_call: TRBJ1-2
d_call: TRBD1
clone_size: NA
v_call: TRBV30
cdr3_nt: TGTGCCTGGAGTATCCCATGGACAGGGAGAGGCTATGGCTACACCTTC
cdr3_aa: CAWSIPWTGRGYGYTF

j_call: TRBJ1-4
d_call: TRBD1
clone_size: NA
v_call: TRBV7-2
cdr3_nt: TGTGCCAGCAGACGGACAGGGGGAAATGGAAAACTGTTTTTT
cdr3_aa: CASRRTGGNGKLFF

j_call: TRBJ2-3
d_call: TRBD2
clone_size: NA
v_call: TRBV28
cdr3_nt: TGTGCCAGCAGTTTGCGGCGGTCGAGTGCGGGAGGGCTGAAAGATACGCAGTATTTT
cdr3_aa: CASSLRRSSAGGLKDTQYF

j_call: TRBJ1-1
d_call: TRBD1
clone_size: NA
v_call: TRBV6-6
cdr3_nt: TGTGCCAGCAGAGGATACAGGGGGGAGAACACTGAAGCTTTCTTT
cdr3_aa: CASRGYRGENTEAFF

j_call: TRBJ2-7
d_call: NA
clone_size: NA
v_call: TRBV6-6
cdr3_nt: TGTGCCAGCAGCGGACACGGCGCAACCTACGAGCAGTACTTC
cdr3_aa: CASSGHGATYEQYF

j_call: TRBJ2-5
d_call: NA
clone_size: NA
v_call: TRBV12-5
cdr3_nt: TGTGCTAGCTCCCCACCGACTGGGCAAGAGACCCAGTACTTC
cdr3_aa: CASSPPTGQETQYF

j_call: TRBJ1-3
d_call: NA
clone_size: once
v_call: TRBV10-2
cdr3_nt: TGCGCCAGCAGGGGCTCTGGAAACACCATATATTTT
cdr3_aa: CASRGSGNTIYF

j_call: TRBJ2-5
d_call: TRBD1
clone_size: NA
v_call: TRBV9
cdr3_nt: TGTGCCAGCAGCTTGGGACACGGACAGTCAAGACAGGGGGTCCAGTACTTC
cdr3_aa: CASSLGHGQSRQGVQYF

j_call: TRBJ2-1
d_call: TRBD1
clone_size: NA
v_call: TRBV27
cdr3_nt: TGTGCCAGCAGTCCCCACAGGGGCGTGAGCAATGAGCAGTTCTTC
cdr3_aa: CASSPHRGVSNEQFF

j_call: TRBJ1-1
d_call: NA
clone_size: NA
v_call: TRBV27
cdr3_nt: TGTGCCAGCAGTTTAAAAGTACTTAACACTGAAGCTTTCTTT
cdr3_aa: CASSLKVLNTEAFF

j_call: TRBJ2-7
d_call: NA
clone_size: NA
v_call: TRBV11-3
cdr3_nt: TGTGCCAGCAGCGGGTCGTCTATCCGCGGGGCTCACTACGAGCAGTACTTC
cdr3_aa: CASSGSSIRGAHYEQYF

j_call: TRBJ1-2
d_call: NA
clone_size: once
v_call: TRBV2
cdr3_nt: TGTGCCAGCGGGGGGACCCTTTCCGACTATGGCTACACCTTC
cdr3_aa: CASGGTLSDYGYTF

j_call: TRBJ2-7
d_call: TRBD2
clone_size: NA
v_call: TRBV7-9
cdr3_nt: TGTGCCAGCAGCTTAAAGCTAGCGGATTCCTACGAGCAGTACTTC
cdr3_aa: CASSLKLADSYEQYF

j_call: TRBJ1-5
d_call: TRBD1
clone_size: once
v_call: TRBV6-6
cdr3_nt: TGTGCCAGCAGTCGTCCGGGACAGGCTAGCAATCAGCCCCAGCATTTT
cdr3_aa: CASSRPGQASNQPQHF

j_call: TRBJ2-7
d_call: NA
clone_size: NA
v_call: TRBV4-1
cdr3_nt: TGCGCCAGCAGCCAAAACGGGAACGAGCAGTACTTC
cdr3_aa: CASSQNGNEQYF

j_call: TRBJ2-1
d_call: TRBD2
clone_size: NA
v_call: TRBV29-1
cdr3_nt: TGCAGCGTTGAAACTAGCGGGAGGGCCTACAATGAGCAGTTCTTC
cdr3_aa: CSVETSGRAYNEQFF

j_call: TRBJ1-2
d_call: TRBD1
clone_size: NA
v_call: TRBV30
cdr3_nt: TGTGCCTGGAGTCCCAAGCCGCACAGGACAGGGCTTAACTATGGCTACACCTTC
cdr3_aa: CAWSPKPHRTGLNYGYTF